Listed here are 20 T cell receptor beta chains from one sample, sequenced in a study of blood T cell repertoires in COVID-19. Method: immunoSEQ multiplex PCR; TCRdb's copy keeps in-frame clones and lacks some. The sample shows 200,000 to 300,000 clones, 86% of them seen only once. Sample: PBMCs or T cells enriched from blood (not recorded which). The source of these receptors is a woman aged 18-35 years who had recovered from COVID-19.

This sequence joins TRBV3-1 (or the pseudogene TRBV3-2) and TRBJ2-5; 12 positions match TRBD2. The V segment lost 7 bases and the J segment 4 bases; nucleotides outside the gene matches: 10. Per the germline V gene, CDR1 is LGHDT and CDR2 is YNNKEL (reference sequence). The CDR3 spans 16 residues. The CDR3 region has the DNA TGTGCCAGCAACAATGCGGGACTAGCGGGCGGAGAGACCCAGTACTTC. Translated, it gives CASNNAGLAGGETQYF.

This rearrangement joins TRBV11-3 to TRBJ2-7; no clear D gene. Germline V CDR1 and CDR2: SGHNT, YENEEA. There are 11 residues in the CDR3. The germline V and J ends were trimmed by 5 bases and 0 bases, with 2 bases remaining between them. CDR3 sequence: CASSHSYEQYF. Written as DNA, the CDR3 is TGTGCCAGCAGCCACTCCTACGAGCAGTACTTC.

V is TRBV30 and J is TRBJ2-3, with TRBD2 identical over 9 bases. The V and J ends lost 5 bases and 4 bases, in that order; junction bases with no gene match: 10. The CDR3 is 15 amino acids. Germline V gene sequence: CDR1 GTSNPN, CDR2 SVGIG (reference sequence). CDR3 bases: TGTGCCTGGGTCCCCGGGACTAGCATAGCAGATACGCAGTATTTT. Encoded protein: CAWVPGTSIADTQYF.

Only one count was recorded for this clone. Different DNA sequences within this sample yield the same CDR3. This rearrangement joins TRBV9 to TRBJ1-5; TRBD1 might be the D (5 bases). V gave up 0 bases and J gave up 2 bases, with 6 bases separating them. There are 14 residues in the CDR3. Germline-derived CDR1 and CDR2 are SGDLS and YYNGEE. The CDR3 DNA is TGTGCCAGCAGCGTAGCGGGGGGCAATCAGCCCCAGCATTTT. Translating it yields CASSVAGGNQPQHF.

The chain joins TRBV11-3 to TRBJ2-7; TRBD2 matches 8 bases. V gave up 5 bases and J gave up 3 bases; unmatched junction bases: 6. Germline values: CDR1 SGHNT, CDR2 YENEEA. The CDR3 runs to 14 residues. The CDR3 DNA follows: TGTGCCAGCAGCCCTCGCAGCGGGGGCTACGAGCAGTACTTC. Its translation: CASSPRSGGYEQYF.

This rearrangement joins TRBV7-9 to TRBJ1-3; D might be TRBD1 (5 bases). CDR3 size: 15 residues. The V gene's germline CDR1 is SEHNR and CDR2 FQNEAQ (reference sequence). V shed 3 bases and J shed 4 bases, with 13 bases lying between them. The CDR3 DNA sequence: TGTGCCAGCAGCTTGGCGGCAGGGCCAGGAAACACCATATATTTT. Amino acid sequence: CASSLAAGPGNTIYF.

This clone was seen only a few times. This chain joins TRBV30 and TRBJ1-1; unclear D gene. Germline CDR1 reads GTSNPN; CDR2 reads SVGIG (reference sequence). Trimming left V 2 bases short and J 7 bases short, with 14 bases between. This CDR3 is 13 amino acids long. The CDR3 here is CAWSNSMEGEAFF. DNA for the CDR3: TGTGCCTGGAGTAATTCCATGGAGGGTGAAGCTTTCTTT.

The CDR3: CASSYSSGGINQPQHF. The CDR3 DNA sequence: TGTGCCAGCAGTTACTCCTCAGGGGGGATAAATCAGCCCCAGCATTTT. V gene TRBV6-2 or TRBV6-3 combines with J gene TRBJ1-5; 7 bases are shared with TRBD1. The V gene's germline CDR1 is MNHEY and CDR2 SVGEGT. V lost 0 bases to trimming and J lost 4 bases; unmatched junction nucleotides: 6. The CDR3 loop spans 16 amino acids.

The chain links TRBV27 to TRBJ2-2; D uncertain. Germline values: CDR1 MNHEY, CDR2 SMNVEV (reference sequence). Trimming left V 0 bases short and J 2 bases short, with 4 bases between. CDR3 size: 14 residues. The CDR3: CASSLSGNTGELFF. DNA for the CDR3: TGTGCCAGCAGTTTATCGGGCAACACCGGGGAGCTGTTTTTT.

About this clone itself: Other nucleotide sequences in the sample specify the same CDR3. The chain uses TRBV18 and TRBJ2-7, with D tentatively TRBD1 (6 bases). Germline V gives CDR1 KGHSH, CDR2 LQKENI. V lost 0 bases, J lost 2 bases, and 8 bases lay in between. CDR3 length: 14 residues. CDR3 residues: CASSPPDRTYEQYF. DNA of the CDR3: TGTGCCAGCTCACCACCGGACAGAACCTACGAGCAGTACTTC.

This clone was observed once. The rearrangement links TRBV9 to TRBJ1-1; unclear D gene. The germline V gene encodes CDR1 SGDLS and CDR2 YYNGEE. The CDR3 runs 16 residues. Trimming shortened V by 0 bases and J by 3 bases, and 15 bases separated the two germline ends. The DNA for the CDR3 is TGTGCCAGCAGCGTAGAATGGTGGCAGCGAGACACTGAAGCTTTCTTT. Its translation is CASSVEWWQRDTEAFF.

The chain employs TRBV2 and TRBJ2-7, with 8 bases identical to TRBD1. CDR1 and CDR2 (germline): SNHLY, FYNNEI. Trimming took 2 bases from V and 7 from J; bases not matched to a gene: 10. The CDR3 consists of 15 residues. The CDR3 here is CASSERQGKGWEQYF. In DNA, the CDR3 is TGTGCCAGCAGTGAAAGACAGGGGAAAGGTTGGGAGCAGTACTTC.

V gene TRBV7-9 combines with J gene TRBJ1-5; no reliable D call. This CDR3 comprises 14 residues. Germline V gene lookup returns CDR1 SEHNR and CDR2 FQNEAQ (reference sequence). Deletions cut 5 bases from V and 1 base from J, with 9 bases between. This chain's CDR3 is CASSGEESNQPQHF. In nucleotides, the CDR3 is TGTGCCAGCAGCGGAGAAGAAAGCAATCAGCCCCAGCATTTT.

The genes are TRBV6-5 and TRBJ2-3; weak D call: TRBD1 (7 bases). This CDR3 has 16 residues. Germline lookup yields CDR1 MNHEY and CDR2 SVGAGI. The V and J ends lost 0 bases and 3 bases respectively, with 13 bases between them. The CDR3 loop is CASSYSGRGVTDTQYF. The CDR3 nucleotides read TGTGCCAGCAGTTACTCAGGCAGGGGGGTGACAGATACGCAGTATTTT.

This rearrangement joins TRBV27 to TRBJ1-4, with 7 bases matching TRBD1. CDR3 length: 12 residues. Looked up from germline, CDR1 is MNHEY and CDR2 is SMNVEV (reference sequence). The CDR3 spells CDRGHTNEKLFF. CDR3 in DNA: TGTGATAGGGGGCATACTAATGAAAAACTGTTTTTT.

J is TRBJ1-5 and V is TRBV15; D unclear. Trimming shortened V by 5 bases and J by 2 bases, and 13 bases separated the two germline ends. There are 15 residues in the CDR3. Germline CDR1 and CDR2: LNHNV and YYDKDF (reference sequence). The CDR3 loop reads CATSHRLEGNQPQHF. The DNA for the CDR3 is TGTGCCACCAGCCACCGTTTGGAGGGCAATCAGCCCCAGCATTTT.

This clone was picked up a small number of times. V is TRBV18 and J is TRBJ2-7; weak D call: TRBD2 (6 bases). In germline, CDR1 is KGHSH, CDR2 LQKENI. This CDR3 has 18 amino acids. The V gene lost 3 bases and the J gene lost 0 bases, with 21 bases spanning the gap. The CDR3 protein is CASSPQSISGAGSYEQYF. The CDR3 DNA sequence: TGTGCCAGCTCACCCCAGTCCATTAGCGGAGCCGGCTCCTACGAGCAGTACTTC.

In the case of this clone: Different DNA sequences within this sample yield the same CDR3. This rearrangement joins TRBV30 to TRBJ2-6; the D is unclear. The V gene lost 3 bases and the J gene lost 2 bases, with 8 bases spanning the gap. Germline CDR1 and CDR2: GTSNPN and SVGIG (reference sequence). The CDR3 totals 14 residues. This CDR3 reads CAWSAGAGANVLTF. The CDR3 DNA reads as TGTGCCTGGAGCGCAGGCGCTGGGGCCAACGTCCTGACTTTC.

CDR3 nucleotides: TGTGCCAGTAGTACGGCCCTAGCGGGGGGGTCCTCTGGGGCCAACGTCCTGACTTTC. Translating gives CASSTALAGGSSGANVLTF. This rearrangement joins TRBV19 to TRBJ2-6; TRBD2 agrees at 12 bases. Germline V gives CDR1 LNHDA, CDR2 SQIVND (reference sequence). V lost 4 bases, J lost 0 bases, and 7 bases stayed unmatched. The CDR3 sequence is 19 residues long. The whole variable domain, remainder taken from reference TRBV19 and TRBJ2-6, is DGGITQSPKYLFRKEGQNVTLSCEQNLNHDAMYWYRQDPGQGLRLIYYSQIVNDFQKGDIAEGYSVSREKKESFPLTVTSAQKNPTAFYLCASSTALAGGSSGANVLTFGAGSRLTVL.

A single count supports this clone. The V call is TRBV15, the J call TRBJ1-2, with D maybe TRBD1 (5 bases). The V gene lost 1 base and the J gene lost 2 bases, with 8 bases spanning the gap. Germline V gene sequence: CDR1 LNHNV, CDR2 YYDKDF (reference sequence). This CDR3 region has 14 residues. As DNA, the CDR3 is TGTGCCACCAGCAGAGGGGCAGGGAACTATGGCTACACCTTC. It is translated as CATSRGAGNYGYTF. The full variable domain, in which reference TRBV15 and TRBJ1-2 provide the parts outside the CDR3, is DAMVIQNPRYQVTQFGKPVTLSCSQTLNHNVMYWYQQKSSQAPKLLFHYYDKDFNNEADTPDNFQSRRPNTSFCFLDIRSPGLGDTAMYLCATSRGAGNYGYTFGSGTRLTVV.